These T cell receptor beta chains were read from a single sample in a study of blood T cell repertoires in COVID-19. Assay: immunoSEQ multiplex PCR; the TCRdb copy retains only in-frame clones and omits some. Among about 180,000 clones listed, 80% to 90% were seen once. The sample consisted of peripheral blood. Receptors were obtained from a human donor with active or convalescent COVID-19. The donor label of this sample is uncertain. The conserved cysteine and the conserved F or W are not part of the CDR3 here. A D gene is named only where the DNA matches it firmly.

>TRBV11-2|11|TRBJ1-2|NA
ASSSNRGNGYT
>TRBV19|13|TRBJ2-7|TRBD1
ASSSSGTAIYEQY
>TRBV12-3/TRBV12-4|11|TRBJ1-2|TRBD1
ASSPDRGYGYT
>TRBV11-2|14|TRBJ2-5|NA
ASSLDDLVEFETQY
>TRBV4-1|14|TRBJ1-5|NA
ASSHPWRSPQGPQH
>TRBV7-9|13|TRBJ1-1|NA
ASSLAGGRFTEAF
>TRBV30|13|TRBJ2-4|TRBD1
AWTDTGGARNIQY
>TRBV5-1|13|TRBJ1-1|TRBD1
ASTPTDRVGTEAF
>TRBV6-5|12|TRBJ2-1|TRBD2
ASKVASGNNEQF
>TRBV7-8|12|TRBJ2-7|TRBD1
ASRRGQGDIEQY
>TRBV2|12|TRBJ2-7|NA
ASAYSGGPYEQY
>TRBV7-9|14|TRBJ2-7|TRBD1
ASSLSGTGVFDEQY
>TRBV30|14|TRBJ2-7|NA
AWSKQGGKSFYEQY
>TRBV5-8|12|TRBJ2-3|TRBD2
ASSGLAGALTQY
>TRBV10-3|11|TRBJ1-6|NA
AISGSYNSPLH
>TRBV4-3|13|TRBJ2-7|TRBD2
ASSQERGAVYEQY
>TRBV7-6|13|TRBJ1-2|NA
ASSLESSGYYGYT
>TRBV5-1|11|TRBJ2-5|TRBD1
ASRPDRVETQY
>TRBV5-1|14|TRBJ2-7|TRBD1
ASSLSTGTVAFEQY
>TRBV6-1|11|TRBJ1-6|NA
ASSEIRDSPLH
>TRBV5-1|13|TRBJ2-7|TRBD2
ASNPSPGGTHEQY
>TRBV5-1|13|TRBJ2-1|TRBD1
ASSQTGQGGNEQF
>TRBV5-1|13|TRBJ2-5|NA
ASSLDPGTLGTQY
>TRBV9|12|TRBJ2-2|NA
ASSVALATGELF